This entry describes one T cell receptor beta chain. The sample originates from a study of blood T cell repertoires in COVID-19. Study in general: Some COVID-19 samples were acute and others convalescent; all came from the United States, Italy and Spain.

Within 2 weeks of study entry, exposed participants had contacted a PCR-confirmed or clinician-diagnosed COVID-19 case. Per the authors' pipeline: From reference gene primer amplification, estimates of nucleated cell counts were derived. Assay: immunoSEQ multiplex PCR; the TCRdb copy retains only in-frame clones and omits some. V, J and clone size derive from that table, while D and trimming were established from the DNA sequence. The data hold 350,000 to 500,000 clones, with nearly 90% observed a single time. The length of the CDR3 is 14 residues. The V gene's germline CDR1 is MDHEN and CDR2 SYDVKM. V dropped 11 bases and J dropped 5; count of bases not matched to a gene: 13.

Sequenced material: PBMCs or T cells enriched from blood (not recorded which). The receptor comes from a woman aged 18-29 years who had been exposed to COVID-19. The rearrangement joins TRBV28 to TRBJ2-5; 8 bases line up with TRBD2. CDR3 amino acids: CALGAGSGGETQYF. CDR3 sequence (DNA): TGTGCCCTAGGGGCCGGCAGCGGGGGTGAGACCCAGTACTTC.